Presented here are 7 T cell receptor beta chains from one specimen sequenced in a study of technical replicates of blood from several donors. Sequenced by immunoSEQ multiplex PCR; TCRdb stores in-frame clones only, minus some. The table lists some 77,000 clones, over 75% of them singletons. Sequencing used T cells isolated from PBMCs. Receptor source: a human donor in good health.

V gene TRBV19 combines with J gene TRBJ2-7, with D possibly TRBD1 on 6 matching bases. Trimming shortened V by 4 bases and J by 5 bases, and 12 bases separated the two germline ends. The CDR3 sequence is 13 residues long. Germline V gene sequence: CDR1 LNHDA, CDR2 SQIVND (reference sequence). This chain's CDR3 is CASSTAGADEQYF. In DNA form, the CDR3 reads TGTGCCAGTAGTACCGCAGGGGCGGACGAGCAGTACTTC.

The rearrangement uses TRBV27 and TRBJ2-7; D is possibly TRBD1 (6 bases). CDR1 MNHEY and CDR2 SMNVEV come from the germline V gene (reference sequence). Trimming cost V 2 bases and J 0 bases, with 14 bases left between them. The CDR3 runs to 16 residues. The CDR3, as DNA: TGTGCCAGCAGTTTAGGCAGGGGTGAAAGCTCCTACGAGCAGTACTTC. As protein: CASSLGRGESSYEQYF.

CDR3 protein: CASSPDRGPYGYTF. The CDR3 DNA sequence: TGTGCCAGCTCACCGGACAGGGGGCCTTATGGCTACACCTTC. The rearrangement joins TRBV18 to TRBJ1-2; 11 bases map to TRBD1. This CDR3 comprises 14 residues. Unmatched junction bases numbered 2, after V lost 3 bases and J lost 5 bases. In germline, CDR1 is KGHSH, CDR2 LQKENI.

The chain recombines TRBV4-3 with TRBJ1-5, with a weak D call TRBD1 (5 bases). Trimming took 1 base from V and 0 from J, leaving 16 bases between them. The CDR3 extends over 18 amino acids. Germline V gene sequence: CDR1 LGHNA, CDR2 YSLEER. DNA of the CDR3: TGCGCCAGCAGCCAAGCAAGGGGACTCGTCAATAGCAATCAGCCCCAGCATTTT. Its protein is CASSQARGLVNSNQPQHF.

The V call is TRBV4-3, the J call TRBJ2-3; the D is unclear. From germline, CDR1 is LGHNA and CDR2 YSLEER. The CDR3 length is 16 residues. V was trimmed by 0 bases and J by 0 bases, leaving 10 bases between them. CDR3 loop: CASSQDLDSSTDTQYF. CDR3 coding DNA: TGCGCCAGCAGCCAAGATTTAGATTCTAGCACAGATACGCAGTATTTT.

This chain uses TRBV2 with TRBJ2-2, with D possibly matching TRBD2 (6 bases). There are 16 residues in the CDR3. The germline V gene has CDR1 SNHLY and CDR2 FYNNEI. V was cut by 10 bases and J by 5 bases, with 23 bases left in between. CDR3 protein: CAILPGRDSNTGELFF. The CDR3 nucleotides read TGTGCCATCCTCCCGGGGCGGGATAGCAATACCGGGGAGCTGTTTTTT.

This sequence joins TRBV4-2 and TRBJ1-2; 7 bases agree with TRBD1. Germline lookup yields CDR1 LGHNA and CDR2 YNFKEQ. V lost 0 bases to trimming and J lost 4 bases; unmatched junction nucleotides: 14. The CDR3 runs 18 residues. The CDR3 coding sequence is TGTGCCAGCAGCCAAGATATGCCCGGGACAGAAAATTTCTATGGCTACACCTTC. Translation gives CASSQDMPGTENFYGYTF.